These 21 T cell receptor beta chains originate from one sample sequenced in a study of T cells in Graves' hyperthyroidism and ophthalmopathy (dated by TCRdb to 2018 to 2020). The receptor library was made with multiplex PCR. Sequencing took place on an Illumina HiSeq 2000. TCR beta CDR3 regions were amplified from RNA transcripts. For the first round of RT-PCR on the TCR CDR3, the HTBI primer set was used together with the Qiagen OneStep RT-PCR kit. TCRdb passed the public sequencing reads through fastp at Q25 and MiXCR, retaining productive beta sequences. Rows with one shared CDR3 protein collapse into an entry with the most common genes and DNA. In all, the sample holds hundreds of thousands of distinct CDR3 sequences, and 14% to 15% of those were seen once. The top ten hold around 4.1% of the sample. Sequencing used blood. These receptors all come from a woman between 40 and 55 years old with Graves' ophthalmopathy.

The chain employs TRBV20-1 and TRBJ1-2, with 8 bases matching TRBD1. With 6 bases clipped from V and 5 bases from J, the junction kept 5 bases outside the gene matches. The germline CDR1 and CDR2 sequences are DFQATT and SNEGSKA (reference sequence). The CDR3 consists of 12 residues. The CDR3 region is CSATGTGYGYTF. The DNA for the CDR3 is TGCAGTGCAACCGGGACAGGATATGGCTACACCTTC.

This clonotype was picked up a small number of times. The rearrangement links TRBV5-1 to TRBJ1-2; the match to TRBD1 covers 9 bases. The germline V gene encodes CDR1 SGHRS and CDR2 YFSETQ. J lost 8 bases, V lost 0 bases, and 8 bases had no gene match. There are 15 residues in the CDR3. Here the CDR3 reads CASSLAPGQGRGYTF. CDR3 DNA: TGCGCCAGCAGCTTGGCCCCGGGACAGGGTCGCGGCTACACCTTC.

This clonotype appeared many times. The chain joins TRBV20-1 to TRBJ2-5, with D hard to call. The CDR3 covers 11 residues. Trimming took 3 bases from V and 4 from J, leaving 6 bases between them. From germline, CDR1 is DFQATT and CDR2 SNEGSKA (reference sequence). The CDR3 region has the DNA TGCAGTGCTAGTTCATTAGAGACCCAGTACTTC. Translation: CSASSLETQYF.

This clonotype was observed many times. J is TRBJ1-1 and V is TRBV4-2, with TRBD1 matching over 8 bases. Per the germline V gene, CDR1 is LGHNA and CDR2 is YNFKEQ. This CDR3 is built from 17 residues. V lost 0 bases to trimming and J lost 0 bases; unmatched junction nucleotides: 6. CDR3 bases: TGTGCCAGCAGCCAAGAGGGGACAGGATGGATGAACACTGAAGCTTTCTTT. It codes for CASSQEGTGWMNTEAFF.

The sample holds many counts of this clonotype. The CDR3 DNA reads TGCAGCGTTGGGCCCCAAGGGGCTGGAAACACCATATATTTT. It yields the protein CSVGPQGAGNTIYF. The V gene is TRBV29-1, the J gene TRBJ1-3, with D perhaps TRBD1 (5 bases). From germline, CDR1 is SQVTM and CDR2 ANQGSEA. Trimming left V 4 bases short and J 2 bases short, with 12 bases between. The CDR3 spans 14 residues.

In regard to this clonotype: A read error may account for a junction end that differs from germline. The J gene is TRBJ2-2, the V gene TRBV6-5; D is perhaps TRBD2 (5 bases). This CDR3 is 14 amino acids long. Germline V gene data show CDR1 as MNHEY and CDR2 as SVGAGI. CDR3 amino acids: CASSYSDLTGELLF. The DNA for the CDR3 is TGTGCCAGCAGTTACTCGGACCTCACCGGGGAGCTGCTTTTT.

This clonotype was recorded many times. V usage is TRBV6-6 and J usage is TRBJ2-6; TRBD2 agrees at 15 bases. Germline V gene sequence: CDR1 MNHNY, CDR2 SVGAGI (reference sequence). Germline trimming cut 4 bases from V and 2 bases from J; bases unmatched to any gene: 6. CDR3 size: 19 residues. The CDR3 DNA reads TGTGCCAGCAGTTCACCCGGACTAGCGGGAGGGACTGGGGCCAACGTCCTGACTTTC. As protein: CASSSPGLAGGTGANVLTF.

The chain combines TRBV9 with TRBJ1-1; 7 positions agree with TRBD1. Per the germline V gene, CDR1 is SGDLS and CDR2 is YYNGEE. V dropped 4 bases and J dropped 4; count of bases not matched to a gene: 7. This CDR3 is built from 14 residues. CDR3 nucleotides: TGTGCCAGCAGCCCGTCAGGGGGTTTCACTGAAGCTTTCTTT. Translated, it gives CASSPSGGFTEAFF.

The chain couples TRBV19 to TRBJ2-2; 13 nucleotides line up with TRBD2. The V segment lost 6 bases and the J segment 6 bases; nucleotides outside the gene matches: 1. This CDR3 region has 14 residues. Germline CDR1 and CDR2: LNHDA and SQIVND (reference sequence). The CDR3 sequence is CASRLAGGSGELFF. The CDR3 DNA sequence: TGTGCCAGTAGACTAGCGGGAGGGTCCGGGGAGCTGTTTTTT.

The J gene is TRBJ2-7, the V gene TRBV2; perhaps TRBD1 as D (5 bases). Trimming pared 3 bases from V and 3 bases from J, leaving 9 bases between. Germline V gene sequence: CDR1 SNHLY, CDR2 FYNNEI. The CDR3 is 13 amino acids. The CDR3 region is CASSEGRNYEQYF. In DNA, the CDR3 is TGTGCCAGCAGTGAGGGGCGTAACTACGAGCAGTACTTC. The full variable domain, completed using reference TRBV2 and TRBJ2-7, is EPEVTQTPSHQVTQMGQEVILRCVPISNHLYFYWYRQILGQKVEFLVSFYNNEISEKSEIFDDQFSVERPDGSNFTLKIRSTKLEDSAMYFCASSEGRNYEQYFGPGTRLTVT.

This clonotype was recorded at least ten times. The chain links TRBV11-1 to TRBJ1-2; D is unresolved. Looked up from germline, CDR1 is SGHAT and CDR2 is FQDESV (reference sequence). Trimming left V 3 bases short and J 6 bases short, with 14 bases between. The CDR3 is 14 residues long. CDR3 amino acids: CASSFATATNGYTF. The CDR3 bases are TGTGCCAGCAGCTTTGCCACCGCAACGAATGGCTACACCTTC. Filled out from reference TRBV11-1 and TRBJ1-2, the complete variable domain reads EAEVAQSPRYKITEKSQAVAFWCDPISGHATLYWYRQILGQGPELLVQFQDESVVDDSQLPKDRFSAERLKGVDSTLKIQPAELGDSAMYLCASSFATATNGYTFGSGTRLTVV.

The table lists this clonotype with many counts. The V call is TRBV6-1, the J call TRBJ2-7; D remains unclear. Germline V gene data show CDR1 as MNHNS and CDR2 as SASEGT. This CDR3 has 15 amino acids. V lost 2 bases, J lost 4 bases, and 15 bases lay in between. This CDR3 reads CASSESVGTTYEQYF. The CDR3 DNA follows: TGTGCCAGCAGTGAATCTGTGGGCACCACTTACGAGCAGTACTTC.

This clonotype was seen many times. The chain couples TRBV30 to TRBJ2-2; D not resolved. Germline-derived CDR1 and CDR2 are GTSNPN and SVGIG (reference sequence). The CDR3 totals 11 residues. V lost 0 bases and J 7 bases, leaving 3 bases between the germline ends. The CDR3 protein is CAWSVYGELFF. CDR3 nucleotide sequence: TGTGCCTGGAGTGTATACGGGGAGCTGTTTTTT.

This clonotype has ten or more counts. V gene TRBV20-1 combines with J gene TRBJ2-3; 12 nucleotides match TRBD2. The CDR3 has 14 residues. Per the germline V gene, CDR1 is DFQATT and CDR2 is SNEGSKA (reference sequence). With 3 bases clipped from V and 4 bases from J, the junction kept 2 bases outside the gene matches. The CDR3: CSASPSGRADTQYF. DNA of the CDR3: TGCAGTGCTAGCCCTAGCGGGAGGGCAGATACGCAGTATTTT.

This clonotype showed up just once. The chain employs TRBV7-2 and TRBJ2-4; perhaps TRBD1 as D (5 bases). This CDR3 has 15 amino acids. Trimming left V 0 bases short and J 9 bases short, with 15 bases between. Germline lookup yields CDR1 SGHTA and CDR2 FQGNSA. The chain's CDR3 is CASSLARAHRSIQYF. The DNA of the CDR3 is TGTGCCAGCAGCTTAGCCAGGGCACATCGGAGCATTCAGTACTTC. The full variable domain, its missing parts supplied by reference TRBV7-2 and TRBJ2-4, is GAGVSQSPSNKVTEKGKDVELRCDPISGHTALYWYRQSLGQGLEFLIYFQGNSAPDKSGLPSDRFSAERTGGSVSTLTIQRTQQEDSAVYLCASSLARAHRSIQYFGAGTRLSVL.

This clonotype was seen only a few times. The CDR3, as DNA: TGCAGTGCTGGCGACACGGCCGGAAAAGGATACGAGCAGTACTTC. It translates to CSAGDTAGKGYEQYF. This chain connects TRBV20-1 to TRBJ2-7, with D unclear. The V gene's germline CDR1 is DFQATT and CDR2 SNEGSKA (reference sequence). The length of the CDR3 is 15 residues. Trimming cost V 5 bases and J 4 bases, with 21 bases left between them.

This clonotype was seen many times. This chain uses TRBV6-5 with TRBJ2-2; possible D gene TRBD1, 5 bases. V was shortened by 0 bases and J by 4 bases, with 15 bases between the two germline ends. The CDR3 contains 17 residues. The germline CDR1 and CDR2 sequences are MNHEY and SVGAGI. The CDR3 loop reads CASSYSVGRAFTGELFF. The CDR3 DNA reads TGTGCCAGCAGTTACTCGGTCGGCAGGGCGTTCACCGGGGAGCTGTTTTTT.

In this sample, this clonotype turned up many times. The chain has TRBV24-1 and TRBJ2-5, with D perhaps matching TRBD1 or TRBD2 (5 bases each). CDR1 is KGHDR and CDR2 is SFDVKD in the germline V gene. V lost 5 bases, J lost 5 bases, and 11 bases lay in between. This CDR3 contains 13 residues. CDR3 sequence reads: CATSGGYSETQYF. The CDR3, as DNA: TGTGCCACCAGTGGGGGGTACTCGGAGACCCAGTACTTC.

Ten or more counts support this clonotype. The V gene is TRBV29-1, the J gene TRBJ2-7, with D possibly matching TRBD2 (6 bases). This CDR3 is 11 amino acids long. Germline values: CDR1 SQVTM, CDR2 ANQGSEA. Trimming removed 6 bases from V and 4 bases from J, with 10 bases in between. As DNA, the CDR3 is TGCAGCGTGACACGGGAGTACGAGCAGTACTTC. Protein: CSVTREYEQYF.

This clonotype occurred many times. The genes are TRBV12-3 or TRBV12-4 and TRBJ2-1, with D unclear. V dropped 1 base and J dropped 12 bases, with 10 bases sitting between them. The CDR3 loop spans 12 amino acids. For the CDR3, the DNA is TGTGCCAGCAGTTTAGACCGGGCCGTGCAGTTCTTC. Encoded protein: CASSLDRAVQFF.

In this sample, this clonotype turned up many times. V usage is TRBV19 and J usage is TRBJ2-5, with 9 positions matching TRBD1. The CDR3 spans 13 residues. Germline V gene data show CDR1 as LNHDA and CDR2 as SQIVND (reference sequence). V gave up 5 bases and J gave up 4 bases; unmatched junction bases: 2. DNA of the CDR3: TGTGCCAGTAGTGGACAGGGGCGAGAGACCCAGTACTTC. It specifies CASSGQGRETQYF.